The rows below give T cell receptor beta chains drawn from one sample of a study of monozygotic twins with inflammatory bowel disease. One entry per CDR3 protein, without DNA, is what TCRdb gives after re-calling the 5' RACE reads. The ten most abundant clones cover around 2.4% of a sample with about 420,000 distinct CDR3 sequences. The material sequenced was blood. The receptors were sampled from a human donor with ulcerative colitis or Crohn's disease, or a healthy co-twin of an affected twin (not recorded which). Each CDR3 is given with its conserved first and last residue. Each record gives: V gene, CDR3 length, J gene, CDR3 protein.

TRBV20-1,17,TRBJ2-1,CSASLVVGGSPMHEQFF
TRBV30,14,TRBJ2-1,CAWRRLAGSDEQFF
TRBV7-9,16,TRBJ2-1,CASSSYLSGRMNEQFF
TRBV10-3,15,TRBJ2-7,CATAADSLPGDEQYF
TRBV7-2,14,TRBJ2-5,CASSSSGYVETQYF
TRBV12-3/TRBV12-4,14,TRBJ2-6,CASSPDSGANVLTF
TRBV12-3/TRBV12-4,14,TRBJ1-5,CASSQTGGRQPQHF
TRBV10-3,16,TRBJ2-1,CAISESLAGEVNEQFF
TRBV5-1,15,TRBJ2-1,CASSRSSGGWDEQFF
TRBV5-1,14,TRBJ1-1,CASSSDREGSEAFF
TRBV10-3,15,TRBJ2-1,CAISESGQGLNEQFF
TRBV2,15,TRBJ1-4,CASSDGGGRNEKLFF
TRBV18,16,TRBJ1-1,CASSLKGGKENTEAFF
TRBV4-3,17,TRBJ1-6,CASSRQTGDDYNSPLHF
TRBV7-9,12,TRBJ2-1,CASSLGATEQFF
TRBV14,15,TRBJ2-1,CASSQAGTTYNEQFF
TRBV7-9,14,TRBJ1-5,CASSQGQMDQPQHF
TRBV7-9,16,TRBJ2-5,CASSLGGGLSQETQYF
TRBV24-1,12,TRBJ2-7,CATSDSGREQYF
TRBV20-1,15,TRBJ2-4,CSAVSTAEAKNIQYF
TRBV7-9,16,TRBJ2-5,CASSLVRGGGGETQYF
TRBV29-1,16,TRBJ2-1,CSVVIPTHPSYNEQFF
TRBV27,14,TRBJ2-7,CASSHDLTSYEQYF
TRBV10-1,16,TRBJ2-3,CASSESRRGGTDTQYF
TRBV7-9,11,TRBJ1-1,CASSLETEAFF
TRBV10-3,12,TRBJ2-7,CAISEVEGKQYF
TRBV11-2,18,TRBJ2-3,CASSPLKGPRGEADTQYF
TRBV20-1,12,TRBJ2-1,CSAPRTDNEQFF
TRBV6-1,13,TRBJ2-7,CASKGQVVYEQYF
TRBV27,18,TRBJ2-3,CASSPRRGGSSSTDTQYF
TRBV25-1,15,TRBJ1-2,CASSETDRGRSGYTF
TRBV20-1,14,TRBJ1-1,CSARDFLRGAEAFF
TRBV20-1,12,TRBJ2-7,CSASLYGRGQYF
TRBV4-3,15,TRBJ2-7,CASSRSGQASYEQYF
TRBV1,15,TRBJ1-3,CTSSWDIVSGNTIYF
TRBV11-1,15,TRBJ1-1,CASSLAWGLGTEAFF
TRBV6-5,15,TRBJ2-4,CASSYGPLAKNIQYF
TRBV5-1,18,TRBJ2-3,CASTRGTSGRAGWDTQYF
TRBV15,12,TRBJ1-2,CATSRGTDGYTF
TRBV20-1,14,TRBJ2-5,CSARTSGNEETQYF
TRBV12-3/TRBV12-4,17,TRBJ1-1,CASSLNLGGQRDPEAFF
TRBV20-1,11,TRBJ2-7,CSARGAQGITF
TRBV7-8,13,TRBJ2-7,CASSPVRPYEQYF
TRBV6-2/TRBV6-3,13,TRBJ1-2,CASTRQLNYGYTF
TRBV5-1,14,TRBJ2-3,CASRTQTSTDTQYF
TRBV14,15,TRBJ1-6,CASSALASRNSPLHF
TRBV3-1,13,TRBJ1-2,CASSQGTQPQRTF
TRBV28,15,TRBJ1-1,CASRKMDRVDTEAFF
TRBV5-1,12,TRBJ1-2,CASYDSRYGYTF
TRBV9,16,TRBJ2-3,CASSVEGAGVADTQYF
TRBV6-4,15,TRBJ2-7,CASSDSMISVAEQYF
TRBV15,16,TRBJ1-5,CATSMTGGASNQPQHF